This T cell receptor beta chain was found in a study of radiation and T cells in renal cell carcinoma. Method: immunoSEQ multiplex PCR; TCRdb's copy keeps in-frame clones and lacks some. Of about 130,000 clones detected, roughly four fifths appear once; the ten largest clones hold 5.8%. The CDR3 consists of 15 residues. The V gene's germline CDR1 is SGHAT and CDR2 FQNNGV. Trimming shortened V by 1 base and J by 5 bases, and 14 bases separated the two germline ends. Specified time point: blood 2 weeks post-SBRT. Treatment reported: 15 Gy SBRT to primary tumor, nephrectomy 4 weeks later. The rearrangement uses TRBV11-2 and TRBJ1-1, with D unresolved. The TCR comes from a man between 45 and 60 years old with renal cell carcinoma. This sample comprised blood, obtained from a patient whose treatment included radiotherapy and nephrectomy. CDR3 in DNA: TGTGCCAGCAGCTTAGTGCGTTCGGGTGGGACTGAAGCTTTCTTT. It specifies CASSLVRSGGTEAFF. The variable domain in full, completed from reference TRBV11-2 and TRBJ1-1, reads EAGVAQSPRYKIIEKRQSVAFWCNPISGHATLYWYQQILGQGPKLLIQFQNNGVVDDSQLPKDRFSAERLKGVDSTLKIQPAKLEDSAVYLCASSLVRSGGTEAFFGQGTRLTVV.